This T cell receptor beta chain originates from a study of beta chain features in type 1 diabetes. Findings and caveats of the study: Compared to healthy donors, patients appeared to have naive, central memory and Treg TCRB repertoires that were more alike. At VDJ recombination sites, type 1 diabetes patients had fewer insertions and more deleted nucleotides. TCRB CDR3s from Type 1 diabetes patients were moderately but significantly shorter in all four CD4+ subsets.

Trimming removed 0 bases at V and 9 bases at J, with 12 bases between. The CDR3 consists of 15 residues. From germline, CDR1 is LGHNA and CDR2 YSLEER. This clone showed up just a few times. Antigen unknown. Sequenced material consisted of expressed TCRB transcripts (all of the isolated RNA was reverse transcribed). Libraries were prepared by immunoSEQ multiplex PCR; TCRdb keeps only in-frame clonotypes and omits some of them. Of under 400,000 clones in the sample, about 15% were seen once. The chain couples TRBV4-3 to TRBJ1-6, with D tentatively TRBD1 (6 bases). This clonotype was obtained from a man aged 30 to 45 in good health. The sequencing input was central memory CD4+ T cells from blood. The CDR3 coding sequence is TGCGCCAGCAGCCAAGAGCCGACAGGTGGTTCACCCCTCCACTTT. It is translated as CASSQEPTGGSPLHF.